These 28 T cell receptor beta chains were sequenced from one sample in a study of regulatory T cells in long-lasting Graves disease. Specified time point: persistent/refractory GD, antithyroid drugs over 5 years with positive TRAb. From PBMCs, RNA was extracted and then used to make the TCR library. Sequencing libraries for TCR beta were prepared with iRepertoire HTBI primers and Arm-PCR of CDR3 regions. Each CDR3 protein is one row after TCRdb ran MiXCR on the multiplex PCR reads. The table includes 400,000 to 500,000 distinct CDR3 sequences, 21% detected once. This sample comprised peripheral blood mononuclear cells (PBMCs), obtained when the disease was refractory, from a patient treated with antithyroid drugs. These receptors all stem from a female donor with Graves disease.

This clonotype was recorded only once. The J gene is TRBJ2-3, the V gene TRBV9, with 8 bases identical to TRBD2. CDR3 length: 16 residues. Germline-derived CDR1 and CDR2 are SGDLS and YYNGEE. Losses at the gene ends were 4 bases for V and 2 bases for J; bases not matched to a gene: 9. The CDR3 nucleotides are TGTGCCAGCAGCACCGGTAGCGGGACTCACACAGATACGCAGTATTTT. Residues: CASSTGSGTHTDTQYF.

CDR3 DNA: TGCAGTGCTAGGGAATTCGACCAAATAGTCACCGGGGAGCTGTTTTTT. This codes for CSAREFDQIVTGELFF. V is TRBV20-1 and J is TRBJ2-2, with unresolved D. The CDR3 extends over 16 amino acids. Germline CDR1 is DFQATT and CDR2 is SNEGSKA (reference sequence). V lost 3 bases and J lost 4, with 18 bases in between.

This clonotype occurred many times. This sequence joins TRBV2 and TRBJ1-3, with a tentative D call TRBD1 (5 bases). CDR3 length: 14 residues. V was clipped by 6 bases and J by 0 bases, with 9 bases between them. Looked up from germline, CDR1 is SNHLY and CDR2 is FYNNEI. This chain's CDR3 is CASRQASSGNTIYF. CDR3 DNA: TGTGCCAGCAGACAGGCAAGCTCTGGAAACACCATATATTTT.

This clonotype showed up just a few times. CDR3 DNA sequence: TGCGCCAGCAGCGCCGGGACTAGCGGGGGGGCCTACGAGCAGTACTTC. Translating gives CASSAGTSGGAYEQYF. The chain is built from TRBV5-1 and TRBJ2-7; 16 bases line up with TRBD2. J was trimmed by 2 bases and V by 4 bases; bases with no gene match: 3. Germline lookup yields CDR1 SGHRS and CDR2 YFSETQ. The CDR3 has 16 residues.

This clonotype was detected many times. The chain links TRBV24-1 to TRBJ2-1; possibly TRBD2 for D (6 bases). The V end was cut by 3 bases, the J end by 8 bases, with 16 bases between. The CDR3 is 15 amino acids. CDR1 is KGHDR, CDR2 SFDVKD, per germline. The CDR3 nucleotides are TGTGCCACCAGTGATGCGGGACCCCCAGGCGATGAGCAGTTCTTC. It specifies CATSDAGPPGDEQFF.

This clonotype was recorded many times. The genes are TRBV12-3 or TRBV12-4 and TRBJ1-2, with 9 positions matching TRBD1. The length of the CDR3 is 14 residues. V trimming: 3 bases; J trimming: 4 bases; junction bases outside the gene matches: 3. For the CDR3, the DNA is TGTGCCAGCAGTTTCGGGACAGGGCGCTATGGCTACACCTTC. This codes for CASSFGTGRYGYTF.

The CDR3 bases are TGTGCCAGCAGCTCGACTGGGACTGCGGCTAGCGAGCAGTACTTC. Amino acid sequence: CASSSTGTAASEQYF. This chain joins TRBV7-9 and TRBJ2-7; the D gene is possibly TRBD2 (6 bases). There are 15 residues in the CDR3. In germline, CDR1 is SEHNR, CDR2 FQNEAQ (reference sequence). The germline V and J ends were trimmed by 4 bases and 6 bases, with 19 bases remaining between them.

The chain employs TRBV12-3 or TRBV12-4 and TRBJ2-3, with 7 bases identical to TRBD2. The trim removed 7 bases at V and 1 base at J, leaving 8 bases unmatched. The CDR3 loop spans 15 amino acids. CDR3 sequence reads: CASKWGGDGTDTQYF. CDR3 DNA sequence: TGTGCCAGCAAATGGGGAGGGGACGGCACAGATACGCAGTATTTT.

The table lists this clonotype with a few counts. This chain connects TRBV6-2 or TRBV6-3 to TRBJ1-6; 8 bases are shared with TRBD1. V gave up 5 bases and J gave up 8 bases; unmatched junction bases: 5. This CDR3 spans 14 amino acids. Germline CDR1 and CDR2: MNHEY and SVGEGT. The CDR3: CASSDRGSDSPLHF. CDR3 coding DNA: TGTGCCAGCAGTGACAGGGGTTCGGATTCACCCCTCCACTTT.

This chain connects TRBV28 to TRBJ2-3; no firm D call. The CDR3 covers 16 residues. CDR1 is MDHEN and CDR2 is SYDVKM in the germline V gene. The V end was cut by 2 bases, the J end by 2 bases, with 14 bases between. This CDR3 is CASSLRQRLHTDTQYF. In DNA form, the CDR3 reads TGTGCCAGCAGTTTACGTCAGAGACTTCACACAGATACGCAGTATTTT.

V gene TRBV7-9 combines with J gene TRBJ1-3, with D uncertain. V was cut by 3 bases and J by 0 bases, with 9 bases left in between. The CDR3 covers 15 residues. Germline V gene sequence: CDR1 SEHNR, CDR2 FQNEAQ (reference sequence). CDR3 coding DNA: TGTGCCAGCAGCTTCGACTGGGACTCTGGAAACACCATATATTTT. Protein product: CASSFDWDSGNTIYF.

The chain is built from TRBV28 and TRBJ2-2, with TRBD2 as a possible D gene (6 bases). This CDR3 has 14 amino acids. V lost 5 bases, J lost 2 bases, and 9 bases lay in between. Germline V gene lookup returns CDR1 MDHEN and CDR2 SYDVKM. In DNA form, the CDR3 reads TGTGCCAGCAGTCGGGACTTAAACACCGGGGAGCTGTTTTTT. This translates into CASSRDLNTGELFF.

This clonotype was seen ten or more times. The J gene is TRBJ2-4, the V gene TRBV7-2; the match to TRBD2 covers 7 bases. The CDR3 is 14 amino acids. V lost 6 bases and J lost 4; bases outside the gene matches: 6. CDR1 and CDR2 from the germline V gene are SGHTA and FQGNSA. For the CDR3, the DNA is TGTGCCAGCAGTTCGAGCGGGAAAAAAAACATTCAGTACTTC. This codes for CASSSSGKKNIQYF.

This clonotype was counted many times. The gene calls are TRBV14 and TRBJ2-5; no clear D. The CDR3 is made up of 13 amino acids. Trimming cost V 2 bases and J 5 bases, with 9 bases left between them. Germline lookup yields CDR1 SGHDN and CDR2 FVKESK. In DNA, the CDR3 is TGTGCCAGCAGCCAAAACTGGCGGGAGACCCAGTACTTC. Translated, it gives CASSQNWRETQYF.

In its sample, this clonotype was seen a few times. It may be a read error: a sequence one base away is much more abundant. The CDR3 DNA reads as TGTGCCAGCAGCCAAGCAGTGAACACTGAAGCTTTCTTT. Its translation: CASSQAVNTEAFF. The chain carries TRBV14 and TRBJ1-1, with unresolved D. CDR3 size: 13 residues. CDR1 and CDR2 (germline): SGHDN, FVKESK. V dropped 1 base and J dropped 0 bases, with 3 bases sitting between them.

This clonotype was seen many times. The chain recombines TRBV24-1 with TRBJ1-2; D is ambiguous. Germline V gene data show CDR1 as KGHDR and CDR2 as SFDVKD. The CDR3 loop spans 10 amino acids. V shed 6 bases and J shed 10 bases, with 8 bases lying between them. The CDR3 sequence: CATSRADYTF. CDR3 coding DNA: TGTGCCACCAGTCGGGCAGACTACACCTTC.

This clonotype was counted between two and nine times. The rearrangement joins TRBV15 to TRBJ2-2, with TRBD1 matching over 9 bases. Trimming removed 5 bases from V and 6 bases from J; junction bases left unmatched: 7. CDR3 length: 15 residues. Germline V lookup: CDR1 LNHNV, CDR2 YYDKDF (reference sequence). In DNA form, the CDR3 reads TGTGCCACCAGCGGGTGGACAGGGGAAGCCGGGGAGCTGTTTTTT. This encodes CATSGWTGEAGELFF.

The chain is built from TRBV7-9 and TRBJ2-5, with 13 bases fitting TRBD2. This CDR3 has 16 residues. Germline V CDR1 and CDR2: SEHNR, FQNEAQ (reference sequence). J gave up 5 bases and V 5 bases, and 8 bases lay outside the gene matches. The CDR3 region is CASSPTSGRALETQYF. CDR3 in DNA: TGTGCCAGCAGCCCCACTAGCGGGAGGGCCTTGGAGACCCAGTACTTC.

Remarks on this clonotype: A read error may be the cause here, since a much bigger clone is one base away. The rearrangement links TRBV24-1 to TRBJ2-2; 8 bases line up with TRBD1. The V gene end was trimmed by 9 bases and the J gene end by 5 bases; junction bases not matched to a gene: 10. Germline assignment: CDR1 KGHDR and CDR2 SFDVKD. This CDR3 contains 15 residues. This chain's CDR3 is CATAKGQEQTGELFF. The CDR3 DNA follows: TGTGCCACCGCCAAGGGACAGGAACAAACCGGGGAGCTGTTTTTT.

This clonotype appeared many times. The chain employs TRBV12-3 or TRBV12-4 and TRBJ2-7; D might be TRBD2 (5 bases). The CDR3 extends over 15 amino acids. The ends were cut back, 5 bases at V and 1 base at J, with 15 bases in the middle. The CDR3 here is CASSPLQSGSYEQYF. The CDR3 DNA follows: TGTGCCAGCAGTCCCCTACAAAGCGGTTCCTACGAGCAGTACTTC.

This clonotype was observed many times. The chain joins TRBV28 to TRBJ1-1; D perhaps matches TRBD1 (6 bases). There are 14 residues in the CDR3. Trimming pared 7 bases from V and 0 bases from J, leaving 12 bases between. CDR1 and CDR2 (germline): MDHEN, SYDVKM. Here the CDR3 reads CASTKDSLNTEAFF. The CDR3 region has the DNA TGTGCCAGCACCAAGGACAGTTTGAACACTGAAGCTTTCTTT. Complete variable domain (other parts from reference TRBV28 and TRBJ1-1): DVKVTQSSRYLVKRTGEKVFLECVQDMDHENMFWYRQDPGLGLRLIYFSYDVKMKEKGDIPEGYSVSREKKERFSLILESASTNQTSMYLCASTKDSLNTEAFFGQGTRLTVV.

Worth noting for this clonotype: The junction departs from the called germline gene at one end, perhaps through a read error. V is TRBV5-1 and J is TRBJ1-1, with D perhaps TRBD1 (5 bases). CDR3 length: 15 amino acids. Germline V gene data show CDR1 as SGHRS and CDR2 as YFSETQ. CDR3 in amino acids: CASGLASGGGIEAFF. CDR3 nucleotide sequence: TGCGCCAGCGGCTTGGCCTCCGGTGGGGGTATTGAAGCTTTCTTT. Full variable domain (missing parts from reference TRBV5-1 and TRBJ1-1): KAGVTQTPRYLIKTRGQQVTLSCSPISGHRSVSWYQQTPGQGLQFLFEYFSETQRNKGNFPGRFSGRQFSNSRSEMNVSTLELGDSALYLCASGLASGGGIEAFFGQGTRLTVV.

This clonotype was picked up many times. The rearrangement joins TRBV2 to TRBJ1-1, with a possible D match to TRBD1 (5 bases). CDR1 and CDR2 from the germline V gene are SNHLY and FYNNEI. The CDR3 runs 12 residues. Between the trimmed V and J ends, which lost 7 bases and 3 bases, there was a span of 9 bases. The CDR3 coding sequence is TGTGCCAGCACAGGGCTGGACACTGAAGCTTTCTTT. Residues: CASTGLDTEAFF.

This clonotype has only one observation. V gene TRBV29-1 combines with J gene TRBJ2-1; 9 bases line up with TRBD2. Germline CDR1 SQVTM, CDR2 ANQGSEA. The J segment lost 4 bases and the V segment lost 4 bases, leaving 2 bases of the junction unmatched. The CDR3 is 13 residues long. The CDR3 reads CSVGTSVYNEQFF. Here the CDR3 DNA reads TGCAGCGTTGGGACTAGCGTGTACAATGAGCAGTTCTTC.

As to this clonotype: It may be a read error: a sequence one base away is much more abundant. J is TRBJ2-5 and V is TRBV10-3; D possibly corresponds to TRBD2 (5 bases). The CDR3 spans 12 residues. V lost 3 bases and J lost 13, with 15 bases in between. Germline V gene sequence: CDR1 ENHRY, CDR2 SYGVKD. This CDR3 reads CAISDSRAERYF. CDR3 sequence (DNA): TGTGCCATCAGTGACTCGAGGGCCGAGCGGTACTTC.

This clonotype was recorded at least ten times. This sequence joins TRBV29-1 and TRBJ1-5; TRBD1 might be the D (5 bases). The germline gives CDR1 SQVTM, CDR2 ANQGSEA. This CDR3 is 14 amino acids long. V dropped 3 bases and J dropped 6 bases, with 15 bases sitting between them. Written as DNA, the CDR3 is TGCAGCGTTGAGGGACCGGGAGTGGGTCAGCCCCAGCATTTT. Translating it yields CSVEGPGVGQPQHF.

This clonotype was detected ten times or more. In DNA form, the CDR3 reads TGTGCCAGCAGTTTAGGGGGGACACCCCTCCACTTT. It codes for CASSLGGTPLHF. The chain combines TRBV28 with TRBJ1-6; maybe TRBD1 (5 bases). This CDR3 comprises 12 residues. Germline values: CDR1 MDHEN, CDR2 SYDVKM. Trimming removed 2 bases at V and 11 bases at J, with 7 bases between.

This clonotype was seen a few times. The rearrangement links TRBV20-1 to TRBJ2-7, with D tentatively TRBD1 or TRBD2 (7 bases each). Trimming took 1 base from V and 2 from J, leaving 15 bases between them. The CDR3 extends over 15 amino acids. Germline values: CDR1 DFQATT, CDR2 SNEGSKA (reference sequence). The DNA for the CDR3 is TGCAGTGCTAGAGCCGACAGGGAGGGGACCTACGAGCAGTACTTC. Translated: CSARADREGTYEQYF.